This T cell receptor beta chain was sequenced in a study of T cell responses to AZD1222 COVID-19 vaccine. Study-level points and caveats: The donors showed a predominance of white British ancestry and of females, with possible underestimation of clonal diversity.

V was shortened by 6 bases and J by 1 base, with 15 bases between the two germline ends. Germline V lookup: CDR1 LNHDA, CDR2 SQIVND (reference sequence). This CDR3 region has 15 residues. On this clone itself: The antigen remains undetermined.

Generated by immunoSEQ multiplex PCR, the TCRdb table keeps only in-frame clones and is missing some. The table includes 150,000 to 200,000 clones, about 88% detected once. V and J are TRBV19 and TRBJ1-2; a possible D gene is TRBD1 (6 bases). Sequencing used peripheral blood, obtained on day 0 of AZD1222 vaccination. The receptor comes from an adult in good health. The CDR3 DNA sequence: TGTGCCAGTAGCCAGACAGGTCCACTTAACTATGGCTACACCTTC. Amino acids: CASSQTGPLNYGYTF.